The 21 T cell receptor beta chains reported below all come from one sample, sequenced in a study of cytomegalovirus exposure and HLA in healthy donors. The PCR contained 60 Vbeta and 13 Jbeta primers. TCRdb's table, derived via immunoSEQ multiplex PCR, lists solely in-frame clones and lacks some. The table includes 180,000 or so clones, 77% detected once. The specimen was PBMCs. These receptors were collected from a woman in her sixties or seventies in good health and CMV-seropositive.

This clone has a single count. The chain has TRBV19 and TRBJ1-5; 7 bases map to TRBD1. The CDR3 is 13 amino acids. V trimming: 9 bases; J trimming: 7 bases; junction bases outside the gene matches: 9. CDR1 is LNHDA, CDR2 SQIVND, per germline (reference sequence). The CDR3 here is CASLRGENQPQHF. Written as DNA, the CDR3 is TGTGCCAGCCTCAGGGGGGAGAACCAGCCCCAGCATTTT.

The chain has TRBV4-1 and TRBJ1-5; a weak D match, TRBD1 (6 bases). Germline V gene lookup returns CDR1 MGHRA and CDR2 YSYEKL. The V end lost 0 bases, the J end lost 7 bases, and 13 bases lay between the germline ends. The CDR3 extends over 15 amino acids. CDR3 in amino acids: CASSQEGGRGQPQHF. DNA of the CDR3: TGCGCCAGCAGCCAAGAGGGGGGGCGCGGGCAGCCCCAGCATTTT.

The chain is built from TRBV7-9 and TRBJ1-1; D is unresolved. This CDR3 contains 12 residues. Trimming stripped 5 bases from V and 3 bases from J, with 7 bases between. CDR1 and CDR2 from the germline V gene are SEHNR and FQNEAQ (reference sequence). The CDR3 region is CASSAVHTEAFF. CDR3 nucleotides: TGTGCCAGCAGCGCGGTACACACTGAAGCTTTCTTT.

A word on this clone: At one end the junction does not follow the germline gene, possibly because of a read error. V gene TRBV5-1 combines with J gene TRBJ2-4, with D unresolved. The CDR3 contains 15 residues. The germline gives CDR1 SGHRS, CDR2 YFSETQ. The CDR3 nucleotides are TGCGCCAGCATTTTGTTGCGTTCGGCCAAAAACAGTCAGTACTTC. Translation: CASILLRSAKNSQYF. Combining the CDR3 with reference TRBV5-1 and TRBJ2-4 gives the whole variable domain KAGVTQTPRYLIKTRGQQVTLSCSPISGHRSVSWYQQTPGQGLQFLFEYFSETQRNKGNFPGRFSGRQFSNSRSEMNVSTLELGDSALYLCASILLRSAKNSQYFGAGTRLSVL.

This chain joins TRBV5-1 and TRBJ1-3; 7 bases are a match to TRBD1. Germline V gene sequence: CDR1 SGHRS, CDR2 YFSETQ. This CDR3 contains 16 residues. With 0 bases clipped from V and 0 bases from J, the junction kept 3 bases outside the gene matches. The CDR3 nucleotides are TGCGCCAGCAGCTTGGGTGGGGACAGCTCTGGAAACACCATATATTTT. Amino acids: CASSLGGDSSGNTIYF.

The chain employs TRBV9 and TRBJ2-7; a possible D gene is TRBD2 (6 bases). The germline V gene has CDR1 SGDLS and CDR2 YYNGEE. The V gene lost 3 bases and the J gene lost 1 base, with 14 bases spanning the gap. The CDR3 covers 15 residues. This CDR3 is CASSEGVGGSYEQYF. The DNA of the CDR3 is TGTGCCAGCAGCGAAGGGGTGGGGGGTTCCTACGAGCAGTACTTC. Combining the CDR3 with reference TRBV9 and TRBJ2-7 gives the whole variable domain DSGVTQTPKHLITATGQRVTLRCSPRSGDLSVYWYQQSLDQGLQFLIQYYNGEERAKGNILERFSAQQFPDLHSELNLSSLELGDSALYFCASSEGVGGSYEQYFGPGTRLTVT.

This sequence joins TRBV30 and TRBJ2-3, with D maybe TRBD2 (5 bases). The CDR3 runs to 15 residues. The germline CDR1 and CDR2 sequences are GTSNPN and SVGIG (reference sequence). V lost 2 bases, J lost 4 bases, and 16 bases lay in between. Written as DNA, the CDR3 is TGTGCCTGGAGTAACCCGGGAATTCAGGCAGATACGCAGTATTTT. Protein: CAWSNPGIQADTQYF.

In the case of this clone: At one end the junction does not follow the germline gene, possibly because of a read error. The chain combines TRBV27 with TRBJ2-1; no clear D. The V gene's germline CDR1 is MNHEY and CDR2 SMNVEV (reference sequence). The CDR3 is made up of 13 amino acids. CDR3 loop: CASSDSSSNEQFF. The CDR3 bases are TGTGCCAGCAGCGACTCCTCCTCCAATGAGCAGTTCTTC.

The V call is TRBV29-1, the J call TRBJ2-7; 7 bases map to TRBD1. CDR1 SQVTM and CDR2 ANQGSEA come from the germline V gene. The ends lost 7 bases at V and 5 bases at J; junction bases unmatched: 8. This CDR3 is 12 amino acids long. The CDR3 DNA follows: TGCAGCGCCACCAGGGGGTCCAACGAGCAGTACTTC. Protein sequence: CSATRGSNEQYF.

The gene calls are TRBV5-1 and TRBJ2-3, with D perhaps matching TRBD1 (6 bases). This CDR3 contains 18 residues. V was cut by 7 bases and J by 4 bases, with 28 bases left in between. Germline loops: CDR1 SGHRS, CDR2 YFSETQ. The CDR3 DNA reads TGCGCCAGCCGCCCCATGGCCAGGGCTTCTTGGGGGCCAGATACGCAGTATTTT. It yields the protein CASRPMARASWGPDTQYF. Looking up the rest from reference TRBV5-1 and TRBJ2-3 gives the full variable domain: KAGVTQTPRYLIKTRGQQVTLSCSPISGHRSVSWYQQTPGQGLQFLFEYFSETQRNKGNFPGRFSGRQFSNSRSEMNVSTLELGDSALYLCASRPMARASWGPDTQYFGPGTRLTVL.

This clone was counted between two and nine times. The V and J genes are TRBV27 and TRBJ2-7, with 7 positions matching TRBD2. This CDR3 has 15 residues. The V and J ends lost 0 bases and 0 bases, in that order; junction bases with no gene match: 2. CDR1 is MNHEY, CDR2 SMNVEV, per germline (reference sequence). The chain's CDR3 is CASSLSTGGSYEQYF. CDR3 in DNA: TGTGCCAGCAGTTTATCGACGGGGGGCTCCTACGAGCAGTACTTC.

This sequence joins TRBV5-1 and TRBJ2-3; the D gene is possibly TRBD2 (5 bases). Trimming shortened V by 5 bases and J by 6 bases, and 13 bases separated the two germline ends. The CDR3 contains 13 residues. The germline V gene has CDR1 SGHRS and CDR2 YFSETQ. The chain's CDR3 is CASSLGRGDTQYF. In DNA form, the CDR3 reads TGCGCCAGCAGTCTGGGCAGAGGGGATACGCAGTATTTT.

The chain uses TRBV5-4 and TRBJ2-4; 8 nucleotides line up with TRBD1. Germline V gives CDR1 SGHNT, CDR2 YYREEE (reference sequence). The length of the CDR3 is 15 residues. V gave up 4 bases and J gave up 3 bases; unmatched junction bases: 6. The CDR3 DNA sequence: TGTGCCAGCAGCGCGACAGGGGTCGGCAAAAACATTCAGTACTTC. The encoded protein is CASSATGVGKNIQYF. Looking up the rest from reference TRBV5-4 and TRBJ2-4 gives the full variable domain: ETGVTQSPTHLIKTRGQQVTLRCSSQSGHNTVSWYQQALGQGPQFIFQYYREEENGRGNFPPRFSGLQFPNYSSELNVNALELDDSALYLCASSATGVGKNIQYFGAGTRLSVL.

J is TRBJ1-4 and V is TRBV7-9, with D possibly being TRBD1 (5 bases). Trimming shortened V by 1 base and J by 4 bases, and 10 bases separated the two germline ends. The germline gives CDR1 SEHNR, CDR2 FQNEAQ (reference sequence). The CDR3 consists of 15 residues. CDR3 loop: CASSLGGGFNEKLFF. DNA of the CDR3: TGTGCCAGCAGCTTAGGGGGCGGATTTAATGAAAAACTGTTTTTT.

The chain uses TRBV4-2 and TRBJ2-5; 7 nucleotides agree with TRBD2. The ends lost 1 base at V and 5 bases at J; junction bases unmatched: 10. Germline V gene data show CDR1 as LGHNA and CDR2 as YNFKEQ. This CDR3 is built from 16 residues. CDR3 sequence (DNA): TGTGCCAGCAGCCAAGGCCTAGCGGAGACGATGGAGACCCAGTACTTC. Protein: CASSQGLAETMETQYF.

The chain couples TRBV28 to TRBJ2-2; D remains unclear. Germline CDR1 is MDHEN and CDR2 is SYDVKM. This CDR3 spans 12 amino acids. CDR3 sequence (DNA): TGTGCGGCGGCGGTGAACACCGGGGAGCTGTTTTTT. This sequence encodes CAAAVNTGELFF.

The V and J genes are TRBV12-5 and TRBJ2-1; 9 bases are shared with TRBD1. This CDR3 spans 14 amino acids. V shed 6 bases, J shed 5 bases, and the junction held 5 bases outside the gene matches. Germline CDR1 LGHNT, CDR2 FRNRAP. The CDR3 reads CASGPGQGNNEQFF. Written as DNA, the CDR3 is TGTGCTAGTGGCCCGGGACAGGGAAACAATGAGCAGTTCTTC.

This clone was seen a single time. The CDR3 here is CASSLPPGLAGTDTQYF. In DNA form, the CDR3 reads TGTGCCAGCAGTTTACCACCGGGACTAGCGGGCACAGATACGCAGTATTTT. The chain recombines TRBV27 with TRBJ2-3; 11 positions match TRBD2. CDR1 and CDR2 from the germline V gene are MNHEY and SMNVEV (reference sequence). The CDR3 has 17 amino acids. J lost 1 base, V lost 2 bases, and 5 bases had no gene match.

This chain uses TRBV5-1 with TRBJ2-3; 8 bases are a match to TRBD2. Trimming cost V 5 bases and J 2 bases; bases outside gene matches: 10. The CDR3 covers 16 residues. Germline loops: CDR1 SGHRS, CDR2 YFSETQ. CDR3 nucleotides: TGCGCCAGCAGGAGGGGGATAGCGGGAAACACAGATACGCAGTATTTT. Residues: CASRRGIAGNTDTQYF.

The V call is TRBV2, the J call TRBJ2-7; 7 bases match TRBD2. Germline V CDR1 and CDR2: SNHLY, FYNNEI. This CDR3 spans 15 amino acids. V shed 7 bases and J 0 bases; nucleotides not matched to a gene: 9. The CDR3 DNA follows: TGTGCCAGCACTCCCTCAGAGCGGGGCTCCTACGAGCAGTACTTC. The encoded protein is CASTPSERGSYEQYF.

The rearrangement links TRBV28 to TRBJ2-7; 9 nucleotides match TRBD1. This CDR3 comprises 15 residues. Germline V gene sequence: CDR1 MDHEN, CDR2 SYDVKM. V shed 5 bases and J 6 bases; nucleotides not matched to a gene: 11. The CDR3 DNA reads TGTGCCAGCAGTCCTCAAGGGACAGGGCATAGCGAGCAGTACTTC. Amino acids: CASSPQGTGHSEQYF.